What follows is one T cell receptor beta chain and its context. The sample is drawn from a study of blood T cell repertoires in COVID-19. The V end was cut by 4 bases, the J end by 3 bases, with 15 bases between. Germline V gene data show CDR1 as MDHEN and CDR2 as SYDVKM. The CDR3 spans 16 residues. The table came from immunoSEQ multiplex PCR; TCRdb's copy has only in-frame clones and leaves some out. Here the sample spans around 350,000 clones, around nine tenths being singletons. The sequence derives from a human donor in a cohort sampled during active COVID-19. Specimen: peripheral blood. This chain joins TRBV28 and TRBJ1-4; D is perhaps TRBD1 (5 bases). CDR3 nucleotides: TGTGCCAGCAGTTCAGGAGGGGCAGAATCTAATGAAAAACTGTTTTTT. Translated: CASSSGGAESNEKLFF.